The present entry profiles one TCR beta chain with its context. Its antigen is undetermined. It was on clinical symptoms, serum thyroxine, TRAb, thyroid ultrasound and orbital computed tomography that diagnosis relied. An approximately 10 ml volume of fresh peripheral blood provided the PBMCs. TCR beta CDR3 amplification used RNA transcripts. Second-round multiplex PCR followed a first-round RT-PCR using HTBI primers. TCRdb independently ran MiXCR on the multiplex PCR reads; one entry per CDR3 protein. There are some 750,000 distinct CDR3 sequences in the sample; 40% occur only once, and roughly 45% lies in the top ten. Per the germline V gene, CDR1 is SEHNR and CDR2 is FQNEAQ (reference sequence). The CDR3 has 15 residues. The V and J ends lost 3 bases and 4 bases, in that order; junction bases with no gene match: 6. These data come from a study of Graves' ophthalmopathy and Graves' hyperthyroidism. Study-wide results and caveats: An approximately 80% specificity and around 89% sensitivity were achieved by a 13-signature model that separated ophthalmopathy from stable hyperthyroidism. Also, most clonotypes expanded in the thyroid above 0.001 frequency appeared in blood.

Sequencing was carried out using peripheral blood. This chain uses TRBV7-9 with TRBJ1-3; 7 nucleotides agree with TRBD1. The sequence derives from an adult man with Graves' ophthalmopathy. The CDR3 loop is CASSFSTGTGNTIYF. The CDR3 DNA sequence: TGTGCCAGCAGCTTCTCGACAGGGACCGGAAACACCATATATTTT.